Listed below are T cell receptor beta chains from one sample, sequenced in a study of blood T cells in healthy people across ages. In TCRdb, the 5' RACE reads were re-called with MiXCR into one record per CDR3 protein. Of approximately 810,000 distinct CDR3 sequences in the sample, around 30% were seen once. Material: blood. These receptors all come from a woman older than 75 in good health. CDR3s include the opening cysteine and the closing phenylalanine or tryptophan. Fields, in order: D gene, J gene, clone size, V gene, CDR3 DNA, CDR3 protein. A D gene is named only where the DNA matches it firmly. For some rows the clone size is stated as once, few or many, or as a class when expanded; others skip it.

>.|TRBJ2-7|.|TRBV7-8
TGTGCCAGCAGCAAACAGGACGGTTACGAGCAGTACTTC
CASSKQDGYEQYF
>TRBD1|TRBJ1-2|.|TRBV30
TGTGCCTGGATCAGGACAGGCCGACTTAACTATGGCTACACCTTC
CAWIRTGRLNYGYTF
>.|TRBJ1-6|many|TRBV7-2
TGTGCCAGCAGCTTGACAGTCGTGTATAATTCACCCCTCCACTTT
CASSLTVVYNSPLHF
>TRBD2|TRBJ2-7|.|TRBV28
TGTGCCAGCAGTTCAGCTAGCGGGGGCTCCTACGAGCAGTACTTC
CASSSASGGSYEQYF
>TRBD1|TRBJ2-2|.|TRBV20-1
TGCAGTGCTAGTGACAGGGGACACGGGGAGCTGTTTTTT
CSASDRGHGELFF
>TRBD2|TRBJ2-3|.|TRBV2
TGTGCCAGCAGTGAAGAGCGGGGGGCGAGCACAGATACGCAGTATTTT
CASSEERGASTDTQYF
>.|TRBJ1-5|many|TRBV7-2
TGTGCCAGCAGCTTCAACAGCAACAATCAGCCCCAGCATTTT
CASSFNSNNQPQHF
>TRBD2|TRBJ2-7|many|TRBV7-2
TGTGCCAGCAGCTTATCAGGCGGGGGGTCCTACGAGCAGTACTTC
CASSLSGGGSYEQYF
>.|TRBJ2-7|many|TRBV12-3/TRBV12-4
TGTGCCAGCAGTTTAGGTTCTTTGGGGTACGAGCAGTACTTC
CASSLGSLGYEQYF
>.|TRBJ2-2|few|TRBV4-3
TGCGCCAGCAGCCATGAGGCGGGAAACACCGGGGAGCTGTTTTTT
CASSHEAGNTGELFF
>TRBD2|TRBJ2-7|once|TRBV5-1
TGCGCCAGCAGCTCACTAGCGGGGAGTGCCTACAATGAGCAGTACTTC
CASSSLAGSAYNEQYF
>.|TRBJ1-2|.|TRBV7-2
TGTGCCAGCAGCTCAGTAGCAGGGACCCCCTCATATGGCTACACCTTC
CASSSVAGTPSYGYTF
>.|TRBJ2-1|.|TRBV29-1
TGCAGCGGCATGACGGGATACAATGAGCAGTTCTTT
CSGMTGYNEQFF
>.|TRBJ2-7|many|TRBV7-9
TGTGCCAGCAGCTCATTTTTTGAGGTCGAGCAGTACTTC
CASSSFFEVEQYF
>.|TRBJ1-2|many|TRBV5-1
TGCGCCAGCAGCTACTCAGGGGAGGTATACTATGGCTACACCTTC
CASSYSGEVYYGYTF
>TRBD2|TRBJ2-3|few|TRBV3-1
TGTGCCAGCAGCCAAGGACTAGCGGGGGGCCGAGATACGCAGTATTTT
CASSQGLAGGRDTQYF
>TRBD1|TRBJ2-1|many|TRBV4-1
TGCGCCAGCAGCCAGAGAGGGACAGGGGGCCTCAATGAGCAGTTCTTC
CASSQRGTGGLNEQFF
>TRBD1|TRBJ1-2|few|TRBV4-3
TGCGCCAGCAGCCAGGCCATTGACAGGGCTGGCTACACCTTC
CASSQAIDRAGYTF
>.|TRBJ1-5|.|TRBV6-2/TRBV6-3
TGTGCCAGCAGTTACGCCGGGTATAGCAATCAGCCCCAGCATTTT
CASSYAGYSNQPQHF
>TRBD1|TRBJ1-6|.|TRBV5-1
TGCGCCAGCAGCTTGGCAGGGGGTCGGGAGACACCCCTCCACTTT
CASSLAGGRETPLHF
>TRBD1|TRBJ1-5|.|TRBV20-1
TGCAGTGCTAGTCCTGCGACAGGGGGAAATCAGCCCCAGCATTTT
CSASPATGGNQPQHF
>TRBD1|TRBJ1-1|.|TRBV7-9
TGTGCCAGCAGCTTAGGTTTCTGGGGACAGGGGATTCGGAACACTGAAGCTTTCTTT
CASSLGFWGQGIRNTEAFF
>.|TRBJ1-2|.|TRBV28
TGTGCCAGCGGGAACAGCCTCTATGGCTACACCTTC
CASGNSLYGYTF
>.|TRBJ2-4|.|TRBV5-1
TGCGCCAGCAGCAGAGCGGCGTTAGCAGGGAAGAAGGAGCAGTACTTC
CASSRAALAGKKEQYF
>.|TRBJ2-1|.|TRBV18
TGTGCCACCTCAGACACAGGTCGATACAATGAGCAGTTCTTC
CATSDTGRYNEQFF
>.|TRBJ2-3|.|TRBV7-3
TGTGCCAGCAGCATCGGACTATCAGATACGCAGTATTTT
CASSIGLSDTQYF
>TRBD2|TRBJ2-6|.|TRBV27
TGTGCCAGCAGTTTATGGGGTGGGGGGGCTGGGGCCAACGTCCTGACTTTC
CASSLWGGGAGANVLTF
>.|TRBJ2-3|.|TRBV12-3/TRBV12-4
TGTGCCAGCAGTCACCTAGAGAGGGATGATACGCAGTATTTT
CASSHLERDDTQYF
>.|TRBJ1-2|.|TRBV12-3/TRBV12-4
TGTGCCGGCAGTTGGGAGACAGTCTATGGCTACACCTTC
CAGSWETVYGYTF
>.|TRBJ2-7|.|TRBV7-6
TGTGCCAGCAGCTTATCACACAGCTCCTACGAGCAGTACTTC
CASSLSHSSYEQYF
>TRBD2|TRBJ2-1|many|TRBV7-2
TGTGCCAGCAGTCTAACTAGCGGGGGGGCAAATGAGCAGTTCTTC
CASSLTSGGANEQFF
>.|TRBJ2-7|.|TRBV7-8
TGTGCCAGCAGCTTCCGGACTGAGAGCTCCTACGAGCAGTACTTC
CASSFRTESSYEQYF
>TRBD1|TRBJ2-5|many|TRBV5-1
TGCGCCAGCAGCCTTAACAGGGGGGCCCAAGAGACCCAGTACTTC
CASSLNRGAQETQYF
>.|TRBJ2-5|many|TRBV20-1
TGCAGTGCTGGACGAATGCCGACACAAGAGACCCAGTACTTC
CSAGRMPTQETQYF
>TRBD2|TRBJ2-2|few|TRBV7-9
TGTGCCAGCAGCCGTAGCGGGGGGGCCTTCGGCGGGGAGCTGTTTTTT
CASSRSGGAFGGELFF
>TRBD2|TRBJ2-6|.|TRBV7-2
TGTGCCAGCAGCAGCGGACTAGCGGGGGGTATGGCTGGGGCCAACGTCCTGACTTTC
CASSSGLAGGMAGANVLTF
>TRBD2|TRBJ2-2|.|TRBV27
TGTGCCAGCAGTACCCGGGACCGACTAGCGGGGATCGGGGAGCTGTTTTTT
CASSTRDRLAGIGELFF
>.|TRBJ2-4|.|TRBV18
TGTGCCAGCTCACCACCCGGCGCGTACGGGCAGTACTTC
CASSPPGAYGQYF
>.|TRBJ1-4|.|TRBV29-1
TGCAGCGTTGAGGGAGGTGGGAAACTGTTTTTT
CSVEGGGKLFF
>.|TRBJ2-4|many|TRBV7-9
TGTGCCAGCAGCTTGGCGGATCCAGCAAATGGAGCCAAAAACATTCAGTACTTC
CASSLADPANGAKNIQYF
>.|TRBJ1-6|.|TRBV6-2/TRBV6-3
TGTGCCAGCAGTTACAGGAGGGAAGATTCACCCCTCCACTTT
CASSYRREDSPLHF
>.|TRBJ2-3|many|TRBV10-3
TGTGCCATCAGTGCAGGGGCAGATACGCAGTATTTT
CAISAGADTQYF
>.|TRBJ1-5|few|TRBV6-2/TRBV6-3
TGTGCCAGCAGTGATAATCATAGCAATCAGCCCCAGCATTTT
CASSDNHSNQPQHF
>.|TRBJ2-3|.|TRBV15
TGTGCCACCAGCAGAACGGGGGGCGAAAATACGCAGTATTTT
CATSRTGGENTQYF
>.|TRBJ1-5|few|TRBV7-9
TGTGCCAGCAGCGCCGATAGGAATCAGCCCCAGCATTTT
CASSADRNQPQHF
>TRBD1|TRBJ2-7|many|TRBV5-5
TGTGCCAGCAGCGGGACAGGGAACTACGAGCAGTACTTC
CASSGTGNYEQYF
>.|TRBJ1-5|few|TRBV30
TGTGCCTGGAGTTTTGGGGTCAATCAGCCCCAGCATTTT
CAWSFGVNQPQHF
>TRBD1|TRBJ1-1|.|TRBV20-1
TGCAGTGCCCCTGAGGACAGGGGGCGCGTGAAAGCTTTCTTT
CSAPEDRGRVKAFF
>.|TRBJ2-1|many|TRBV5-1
TGCGCCAGCAGCTTGGAAAGGGGCGGAGAGCAGTTCTTC
CASSLERGGEQFF
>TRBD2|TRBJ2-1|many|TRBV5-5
TGTGCCAGCACCGACGGGGGGGACTACTACAATGAGCAGTTCTTC
CASTDGGDYYNEQFF
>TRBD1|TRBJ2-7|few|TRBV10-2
TGCGCCAGCATTCCCGGACAGGGCTCCGAGCAGTACTTC
CASIPGQGSEQYF
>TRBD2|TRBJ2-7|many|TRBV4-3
TGCGCCAGCAGCCAATGGGAGGGCGTCTACGAGCAGTACTTC
CASSQWEGVYEQYF
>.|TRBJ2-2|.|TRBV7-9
TGTGCCAGCAGCTTAGACTTCGGGGACCCTTCCACCGGGGAGCTGTTTTTT
CASSLDFGDPSTGELFF
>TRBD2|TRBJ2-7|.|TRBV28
TGTGCCAGCAGCACCGGGACTAGCGGGAATTACGAGCAGTACTTC
CASSTGTSGNYEQYF
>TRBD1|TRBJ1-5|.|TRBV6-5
TGTGCCAGCAGCCCCGACAGGGCCTATCAGCCCCAGCATTTT
CASSPDRAYQPQHF
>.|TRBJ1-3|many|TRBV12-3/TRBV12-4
TGTGCCAGCAGTCCCAAAGGAATGGCTGGAAACACCATATATTTT
CASSPKGMAGNTIYF
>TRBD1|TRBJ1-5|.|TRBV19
TGTGCCAGTAGCTCGGGACAGGGGAGCGTCCGGTGGCAGCCCCAGCATTTT
CASSSGQGSVRWQPQHF
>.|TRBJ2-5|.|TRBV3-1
TGTGCCAGCAGCCAAGGAGACTCGTACCAAGAGACCCAGTACTTC
CASSQGDSYQETQYF
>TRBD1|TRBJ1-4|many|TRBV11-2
TGTGCCAGCAGGTTGGGACAGTCAAATGAAAAACTGTTTTTT
CASRLGQSNEKLFF
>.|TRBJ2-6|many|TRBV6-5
TGTGCCAGCAGTTTGTTTGGCAGATTGATTTCTGGGGCCAACGTCCTGACTTTC
CASSLFGRLISGANVLTF